This TCR beta chain stems from a study of blood T cells in healthy people across ages. In the case of this clonotype: Its antigen remains unidentified.

For the second PCR, which ran for roughly 6 to 11 cycles, a sample-barcoded 5' primer and a J-beta primer mix were used. TCRdb re-derived calls from the 5' RACE reads in MiXCR, one entry per CDR3 protein. Among some 1.8 million distinct CDR3 sequences, roughly two fifths were seen once, and the ten largest hold approximately 22%. Germline CDR1 SGHRS, CDR2 YFSETQ. The CDR3 is made up of 15 amino acids. Germline trimming cut 4 bases from V and 0 bases from J; bases unmatched to any gene: 4. The individuals who served as donors were healthy Caucasians living in Russia, aged about 6 to 100. Study-level findings and limits: Long-lived donors had more naive CD4+ cells and higher diversity than aged donors.

Sequencing used blood. The gene calls are TRBV5-1 and TRBJ1-3; 7 bases are a match to TRBD1. The TCR comes from a human donor in good health. The CDR3 sequence: CASSQTGDSGNTIYF. Here the CDR3 DNA reads TGCGCCAGCAGCCAAACAGGGGACTCTGGAAACACCATATATTTT.